A selection of T cell receptor beta chains follows, all from one sample in a study of blood T cell repertoires in COVID-19. Here immunoSEQ multiplex PCR was the method, and the copy in TCRdb shows in-frame clones only, minus some. The sample includes more than 300,000 clones, 85% to 90% of them seen just once. The sequencing input was PBMCs or T cells enriched from blood (not recorded which). The source is a woman younger than 30 who had recovered from COVID-19. Both conserved end residues are part of each CDR3. A D gene is named only where the DNA matches it firmly.

v_call,j_call,d_call,cdr3_aa
TRBV9,TRBJ2-1,TRBD2,CASSVVLAGVNEQFF
TRBV7-2,TRBJ1-3,.,CASSPQKYGNTIYF
TRBV14,TRBJ2-2,.,CASSQDLNTGELFF
TRBV5-1,TRBJ2-7,.,CASSLGGVDYEQYF
TRBV30,TRBJ2-7,.,CAWSITLFYEQYF
TRBV6-4,TRBJ2-3,TRBD2,CASREAGNPTDTQYF
TRBV7-8,TRBJ1-1,.,CASRAQELNTEAFF
TRBV7-8,TRBJ2-1,TRBD1,CASSLAISLGTGGSEQFF
TRBV19,TRBJ2-5,.,CASSIGFREGKETQYF
TRBV6-6,TRBJ2-6,TRBD2,CASGLTSGVSSGANVLTF
TRBV4-3,TRBJ2-5,.,CASSHDRGETQYF
TRBV25-1,TRBJ2-3,TRBD1,CASSDRDSFTDTQYF
TRBV4-1,TRBJ2-5,TRBD1,CASSQGDRDLGTQYF
TRBV18,TRBJ1-3,TRBD1,CASSPRPGTVGNTIYF
TRBV14,TRBJ2-5,.,CASSPPSGETQYF
TRBV5-6,TRBJ1-3,TRBD1,CASSFQGVFMGNTIYF
TRBV11-3,TRBJ2-1,TRBD2,CASSNPAGDYNEQFF
TRBV11-2,TRBJ1-1,.,CASSLVGVRTEAFF
TRBV4-3,TRBJ1-4,.,CASSQRGTDSTTNEKLFF
TRBV7-3,TRBJ2-2,.,CASSSNTGELFF
TRBV7-2,TRBJ2-7,.,CASSPRPDISYEQYF
TRBV6-5,TRBJ1-4,.,CASSYSTGANEKLFF
TRBV28,TRBJ1-3,.,CASRLGGGSGNTIYF
TRBV6-2/TRBV6-3,TRBJ1-2,.,CASSYLQTTNYGYTF
TRBV29-1,TRBJ1-1,.,CSVERRQNTEAFF
TRBV19,TRBJ1-5,.,CASSIDGQYSNQPQHF
TRBV30,TRBJ1-2,TRBD1,CAWRIQGLIYGYTF
TRBV7-3,TRBJ2-1,TRBD1,CASSFGTGGNEQFF
TRBV7-9,TRBJ2-7,.,CASSLDTYEQYF
TRBV27,TRBJ2-7,TRBD1,CASSLNGQADGEQYF
TRBV4-1,TRBJ2-1,.,CASSQETSIHEQFF
TRBV5-1,TRBJ2-3,.,CASSFKTGSTDTQYF